The rows below give T cell receptor beta chains drawn from one sample of a study of T cell responses to AZD1222 COVID-19 vaccine. Clones were sequenced by immunoSEQ multiplex PCR, and TCRdb holds only the in-frame ones, with some missing. This sample has some 170,000 clones; about 90% occur once, and the top ten carry 3.5% to 5.5%. The sample was peripheral blood, taken 28 days after the second dose of the MenACWY control vaccine. Receptors originate from an adult who received the MenACWY meningococcal vaccine as a control. Each CDR3 is given with its conserved first and last residue.

v_gene: TRBV6-5
j_gene: TRBJ1-5
CDR3aa: CASSSLDRNQPQHF

v_gene: TRBV10-3
j_gene: TRBJ1-1
CDR3aa: CAITPGGGLNTEAFF

v_gene: TRBV18
j_gene: TRBJ1-4
CDR3aa: CASSPAGTDEKLFF

v_gene: TRBV7-6
j_gene: TRBJ2-7
CDR3aa: CASSTGQLNYEQYF

v_gene: TRBV5-4
j_gene: TRBJ1-2
CDR3aa: CASSSTGTGITYGYTF

v_gene: TRBV29-1
j_gene: TRBJ2-1
CDR3aa: CTGGRAYNEQFF

v_gene: TRBV13
j_gene: TRBJ2-7
CDR3aa: CASSMEHEQYF

v_gene: TRBV5-1
j_gene: TRBJ1-1
CDR3aa: CASSPGVGGDTEAFF

v_gene: TRBV7-3
j_gene: TRBJ2-2
CDR3aa: CASSLAGGKTGELFF

v_gene: TRBV4-3
j_gene: TRBJ2-7
CDR3aa: CASSQEQGFLGVGSSYEQYF

v_gene: TRBV7-3
j_gene: TRBJ2-3
CDR3aa: CASSPKGWREGTDTQYF

v_gene: TRBV5-1
j_gene: TRBJ2-3
CDR3aa: CASSQWGRNGDTQYF

v_gene: TRBV7-9
j_gene: TRBJ1-2
CDR3aa: CASSLGDTGGYTF

v_gene: TRBV7-2
j_gene: TRBJ2-7
CDR3aa: CASSSVGLENYEQYF

v_gene: TRBV15
j_gene: TRBJ1-2
CDR3aa: CATSRDRRGDYGYTF

v_gene: TRBV5-1
j_gene: TRBJ1-1
CDR3aa: CASSWRAGNTEAFF

v_gene: TRBV5-6
j_gene: TRBJ1-1
CDR3aa: CASSLGLPGVEAFF

v_gene: TRBV28
j_gene: TRBJ1-2
CDR3aa: CASSFRTGDYGYTF

v_gene: TRBV19
j_gene: TRBJ1-1
CDR3aa: CASSMAGGMSEAFF

v_gene: TRBV24-1
j_gene: TRBJ2-1
CDR3aa: CATSGERGSSYNEQFF

v_gene: TRBV7-9
j_gene: TRBJ2-5
CDR3aa: CASSHGQGGETQYF

v_gene: TRBV2
j_gene: TRBJ1-2
CDR3aa: CASRQGTGYTF

v_gene: TRBV18
j_gene: TRBJ1-2
CDR3aa: CASSVTETNYGYTF

v_gene: TRBV29-1
j_gene: TRBJ2-7
CDR3aa: CSVEPTLSGRAYEQYF

v_gene: TRBV2
j_gene: TRBJ1-2
CDR3aa: CASRWTVLWDYGYTF

v_gene: TRBV7-3
j_gene: TRBJ1-1
CDR3aa: CASSLPWMNTEAFF

v_gene: TRBV28
j_gene: TRBJ1-2
CDR3aa: CASTQGAYGYTF

v_gene: TRBV18
j_gene: TRBJ2-7
CDR3aa: CASSSVAGTGASWQYF

v_gene: TRBV7-8
j_gene: TRBJ2-7
CDR3aa: CASSLALGLAGGNSYEQYF

v_gene: TRBV15
j_gene: TRBJ2-1
CDR3aa: CATSSLSSEANEQFF

v_gene: TRBV2
j_gene: TRBJ1-2
CDR3aa: CASSFGQGYGYTF

v_gene: TRBV20-1
j_gene: TRBJ2-1
CDR3aa: CSAEGIEFF

v_gene: TRBV27
j_gene: TRBJ2-1
CDR3aa: CASSLSLSSYNEQFF